Each of the 11 T cell receptor beta chains below was sequenced from the same sample in a study of shared clonotypes between healthy human individuals. Libraries were prepared by immunoSEQ multiplex PCR; TCRdb keeps only in-frame clonotypes and omits some of them. The sample contains some 2.1 million clones, roughly 94% of which appear only once. Sequenced sample: naive CD4+ T cells sorted from blood. Subset: CD45RA+ positively selected. The receptors were sampled from a man between 18 and 35 years old in good health.

This chain links TRBV11-2 with TRBJ2-1, with 7 bases identical to TRBD2. The V and J ends lost 4 bases and 2 bases, in that order; junction bases with no gene match: 11. CDR1 and CDR2 (germline): SGHAT, FQNNGV. The CDR3 has 17 amino acids. In nucleotides, the CDR3 is TGTGCCAGCAGCTCCCTAGATTTGCGGGAGCCCTACAATGAGCAGTTCTTC. Encoded protein: CASSSLDLREPYNEQFF.

This clone was seen just once. This chain connects TRBV19 to TRBJ2-1; D tentatively reads TRBD1 or TRBD2 (5 bases each). The CDR3 covers 16 residues. Trimming removed 3 bases from V and 3 bases from J, with 15 bases in between. Germline V gene lookup returns CDR1 LNHDA and CDR2 SQIVND (reference sequence). CDR3 in DNA: TGTGCCAGTAGTATTTTGTACGGGGACGGCTACAATGAGCAGTTCTTC. Translating gives CASSILYGDGYNEQFF. Together with reference TRBV19 and TRBJ2-1, the CDR3 gives the full variable domain: DGGITQSPKYLFRKEGQNVTLSCEQNLNHDAMYWYRQDPGQGLRLIYYSQIVNDFQKGDIAEGYSVSREKKESFPLTVTSAQKNPTAFYLCASSILYGDGYNEQFFGPGTRLTVL.

The chain couples TRBV10-3 to TRBJ2-2; D remains unclear. The CDR3 covers 15 residues. The germline V gene has CDR1 ENHRY and CDR2 SYGVKD. V dropped 4 bases and J dropped 1 base, with 10 bases sitting between them. The CDR3 nucleotides are TGTGCCATCAGTGGGGGTGAAGGGAACACCGGGGAGCTGTTTTTT. Its translation is CAISGGEGNTGELFF.

This clone was detected a few times. This specimen includes other DNA sequences encoding the same CDR3. This chain joins TRBV5-1 and TRBJ2-3, with a weak D call TRBD1 (6 bases). The germline CDR1 and CDR2 sequences are SGHRS and YFSETQ. Trimming took 0 bases from V and 2 from J, leaving 10 bases between them. The CDR3 loop spans 15 amino acids. This chain's CDR3 is CASSLAGTNTDTQYF. The CDR3 region has the DNA TGCGCCAGCAGCTTGGCTGGGACAAACACAGATACGCAGTATTTT.

The chain is built from TRBV5-1 and TRBJ2-1; 10 bases map to TRBD2. Unmatched junction bases numbered 7, after V lost 0 bases and J lost 4 bases. This CDR3 has 17 residues. Looked up from germline, CDR1 is SGHRS and CDR2 is YFSETQ. The CDR3, as DNA: TGCGCCAGCAGCTTGGCAGTAGCGGGGGGAATTTACAATGAGCAGTTCTTC. Translating gives CASSLAVAGGIYNEQFF. The whole variable domain, filled in from reference TRBV5-1 and TRBJ2-1, reads KAGVTQTPRYLIKTRGQQVTLSCSPISGHRSVSWYQQTPGQGLQFLFEYFSETQRNKGNFPGRFSGRQFSNSRSEMNVSTLELGDSALYLCASSLAVAGGIYNEQFFGPGTRLTVL.

This sequence joins TRBV29-1 and TRBJ1-2; D is unresolved. Germline lookup yields CDR1 SQVTM and CDR2 ANQGSEA. Trimming took 5 bases from V and 6 from J, leaving 7 bases between them. The CDR3 is 10 residues long. This CDR3 reads CSVLMDGYTF. CDR3 nucleotide sequence: TGCAGCGTTTTGATGGATGGCTACACCTTC.

The chain couples TRBV10-1 to TRBJ1-5, with 7 bases fitting TRBD1. The CDR3 consists of 17 residues. Germline V gene lookup returns CDR1 WNHNN and CDR2 SYGVQD (reference sequence). The J segment lost 0 bases and the V segment lost 3 bases, leaving 8 bases of the junction unmatched. The CDR3 loop reads CASSEETGPYSNQPQHF. The CDR3, as DNA: TGCGCCAGCAGTGAAGAGACAGGGCCCTATAGCAATCAGCCCCAGCATTTT.

The count of this clone is one. V and J are TRBV11-2 and TRBJ2-1; 8 bases are a match to TRBD2. The germline V gene has CDR1 SGHAT and CDR2 FQNNGV. This CDR3 is 15 amino acids long. J lost 9 bases, V lost 1 base, and 8 bases had no gene match. In nucleotides, the CDR3 is TGTGCCAGCAGCTTAGCGGGACTAGGCGGTGGTGAGCAGTTCTTC. Its protein product is CASSLAGLGGGEQFF.

For the CDR3, the DNA is TGCGCCAGCAGCTGGACGGGGGCCCCCACAGATACGCAGTATTTT. Translated: CASSWTGAPTDTQYF. The chain has TRBV5-1 and TRBJ2-3; D possibly uses TRBD1 or TRBD2 (6 bases each). Germline CDR1 and CDR2: SGHRS and YFSETQ. V was shortened by 3 bases and J by 2 bases, with 13 bases between the two germline ends. The CDR3 contains 15 residues.

On this clone itself: Other nucleotide sequences in the sample specify the same CDR3. This chain joins TRBV5-6 and TRBJ1-5, with TRBD1 matching 7 bases. V shed 0 bases, J shed 0 bases, and the junction held 3 bases outside the gene matches. The CDR3 length is 16 residues. The germline V gene has CDR1 SGHDT and CDR2 YYEEEE. The CDR3 DNA follows: TGTGCCAGCAGCTTGGACAGGGGCGATAGCAATCAGCCCCAGCATTTT. Protein product: CASSLDRGDSNQPQHF.

The V call is TRBV19, the J call TRBJ2-7; TRBD1 matches 8 bases. The CDR3 totals 17 residues. Germline V CDR1 and CDR2: LNHDA, SQIVND (reference sequence). Trimming at V came to 0 bases and at J to 2 bases, leaving 9 bases not matched to a gene. Here the CDR3 DNA reads TGTGCCAGTAGTATAGACCATCAGGGGGCAAGGGCCTACGAGCAGTACTTC. Its protein product is CASSIDHQGARAYEQYF.